These T cell receptor beta chains were read from a single sample in a study of T cell clonotyping in hematopoietic cell transplantation. Assay: immunoSEQ multiplex PCR; the TCRdb copy retains only in-frame clones and omits some. The table has roughly 5,000 clones, 77% seen once. The sample was peripheral blood mononuclear cells, taken 100 days after allogeneic stem cell transplant. The receptors were gathered from a female patient aged 45 to 65 who had an allogeneic stem cell transplant from an unrelated donor, so the T cells may come from the graft donor. Some clones in this sample may be carry-over from other donors' samples. Both conserved end residues are part of each CDR3. The D gene is left open where the match is weak. A clone size is listed for some rows: how often the clone was seen (once, few, many), or a class if it is expanded.

v_call,j_call,clone_size,d_call,cdr3_aa,cdr3_nt
TRBV28,TRBJ2-2,-,-,CASSPGGPNTGELFF,TGTGCCAGCAGTCCCGGGGGCCCGAACACCGGGGAGCTGTTTTTT
TRBV6-5,TRBJ2-1,-,-,CASSYSRADNEQFF,TGTGCCAGCAGTTACTCCCGGGCCGACAATGAGCAGTTCTTC
TRBV2,TRBJ2-7,few,TRBD1,CASRRQGAVYEQYF,TGTGCCAGCAGGAGACAGGGGGCCGTCTACGAGCAGTACTTC
TRBV19,TRBJ1-2,few,-,CASSPGSHYGYTF,TGTGCCAGTAGCCCGGGGTCCCACTATGGCTACACCTTC
TRBV19,TRBJ2-5,-,-,CASSLSGLRETQYF,TGTGCCAGTAGCCTTTCGGGGCTCCGTGAGACCCAGTACTTC
TRBV10-1,TRBJ1-1,-,-,CASSDGGSPSGNTEAFF,TGCGCCAGCAGTGATGGGGGGTCCCCTTCGGGGAACACTGAAGCTTTCTTT
TRBV7-2,TRBJ1-5,-,-,CASSLDVGQPQHF,TGTGCCAGCAGCTTAGACGTGGGACAGCCCCAGCATTTT
TRBV19,TRBJ1-2,few,-,CASNTPDSLHNYGYTF,TGTGCCAGTAATACTCCTGACAGCCTTCATAACTATGGCTACACCTTC
TRBV6-1,TRBJ1-1,-,-,CASSDLGTANTEAFF,TGTGCCAGCAGTGATCTGGGGACCGCGAACACTGAAGCTTTCTTT
TRBV7-3,TRBJ2-4,few,TRBD2,CASSPSAGGANIQYF,TGTGCCAGCAGCCCATCAGCGGGGGGCGCGAACATTCAGTACTTC
TRBV10-3,TRBJ1-1,few,-,CATREGMNTEAFF,TGTGCCACCAGGGAGGGTATGAACACTGAAGCTTTCTTT
TRBV7-6,TRBJ2-7,-,TRBD1,CASSLTGGQDYEQYF,TGTGCCAGCAGCCTCACAGGGGGCCAAGACTACGAGCAGTACTTC
TRBV2,TRBJ1-6,-,-,CASKARGSSSPLHF,TGTGCCAGCAAGGCGAGGGGGTCGAGTTCACCCCTCCACTTT
TRBV7-3,TRBJ1-5,once,TRBD1,CASSLAGQSLNQPQHF,TGTGCCAGCAGCTTAGCGGGACAGTCACTCAATCAGCCCCAGCATTTT
TRBV9,TRBJ2-6,-,-,CASSVATQEPGANVLTF,TGTGCCAGCAGCGTGGCGACCCAGGAGCCTGGGGCCAACGTCCTGACTTTC
TRBV23-1,TRBJ2-3,-,TRBD1,CASSQTSGTGAGDTQYF,TGCGCCAGCAGTCAAACCTCCGGGACAGGGGCAGGAGATACGCAGTATTTT
TRBV10-3,TRBJ1-2,-,TRBD1,CAISELRGRDGYTF,TGTGCCATCAGTGAGCTCAGGGGGCGGGATGGCTACACCTTC
TRBV19,TRBJ2-5,few,TRBD2,CASSTGGGLAGTQYF,TGTGCCAGTAGTACCGGTGGGGGACTAGCGGGGACCCAGTACTTC
TRBV4-1,TRBJ2-7,-,-,CASSQVLSPTYEQYF,TGCGCCAGCAGCCAAGTACTTTCCCCTACCTACGAGCAGTACTTC
TRBV19,TRBJ2-3,medium-sized,TRBD2,CASSPPLAGVHF,TGTGCCAGTAGCCCCCCACTAGCGGGGGTACATTTT
TRBV4-1,TRBJ1-1,once,-,CASSGTEAFF,TGCGCCAGCAGTGGGACTGAAGCTTTCTTT
TRBV14,TRBJ2-3,-,-,CASSWGPGTDTQYF,TGTGCCAGCAGCTGGGGACCGGGCACAGATACGCAGTATTTT
TRBV6-1,TRBJ1-1,-,-,CASSVTGSGAEAFF,TGTGCCAGCAGTGTAACAGGGTCGGGCGCTGAAGCTTTCTTT
TRBV5-6,TRBJ2-2,-,TRBD1,CASSFPTGGSVTGELFF,TGTGCCAGCAGCTTCCCTACAGGGGGATCTGTAACCGGGGAGCTGTTTTTT
TRBV15,TRBJ1-6,-,TRBD1,CATSRAAGGSSPLHF,TGTGCCACCAGCAGAGCAGCAGGGGGTAGTTCACCCCTCCACTTT
TRBV6-5,TRBJ2-1,-,TRBD2,CASSPAGGINEQFF,TGTGCCAGCAGTCCGGCGGGGGGAATCAATGAGCAGTTCTTC
TRBV6-5,TRBJ1-2,-,-,CASSYSGTAMRYGYTF,TGTGCCAGCAGTTACTCAGGGACGGCCATGAGATATGGCTACACCTTC
TRBV30,TRBJ1-2,once,-,CASPGALVGGYTF,TGTGCCTCCCCGGGGGCCCTTGTGGGTGGCTACACCTTC
TRBV6-1,TRBJ2-5,-,-,CASSEEPWTGSTQYF,TGTGCCAGCAGTGAAGAGCCTTGGACCGGGTCGACCCAGTACTTC
TRBV6-6,TRBJ2-3,-,TRBD2,CASSWRGGSGDTQYF,TGTGCCAGCAGTTGGCGCGGGGGGTCAGGAGATACGCAGTATTTT
TRBV4-1,TRBJ2-3,-,-,CASSQLRGDTQYF,TGCGCCAGCAGCCAATTACGGGGTGATACGCAGTATTTT
TRBV30,TRBJ2-7,-,-,CAWSLREQYF,TGTGCCTGGAGTCTAAGGGAGCAGTACTTC
TRBV19,TRBJ1-5,once,-,CASSGRDRGGNQPQHF,TGTGCCAGTAGTGGCCGGGACCGCGGCGGCAATCAGCCCCAGCATTTT
TRBV15,TRBJ1-2,-,-,CATSREGYYGYTF,TGTGCCACCAGCAGAGAGGGCTACTATGGCTACACCTTC
TRBV18,TRBJ1-2,large,-,CASSPDSLYGYTF,TGTGCCAGCTCACCGGACAGCCTCTATGGCTACACCTTC
TRBV7-9,TRBJ2-5,-,-,CASSPPRPTQETQYF,TGTGCCAGCAGTCCCCCGCGGCCGACCCAAGAGACCCAGTACTTC
TRBV7-2,TRBJ2-7,-,TRBD2,CASTYSGGVTYEQYF,TGTGCCAGCACCTATAGCGGGGGGGTTACCTACGAGCAGTACTTC
TRBV9,TRBJ2-1,-,TRBD1,CASSANRGNEQFF,TGTGCCAGCAGCGCAAACAGGGGAAATGAGCAGTTCTTC
TRBV5-4,TRBJ2-3,once,-,CASKGGATDTQYF,TGTGCCAGCAAGGGGGGGGCCACAGATACGCAGTATTTT
TRBV5-1,TRBJ1-2,-,TRBD1,CASSLQGVSGGYTF,TGCGCCAGCAGCTTGCAGGGGGTAAGCGGAGGCTACACCTTC
TRBV27,TRBJ2-7,-,-,CASSFWGGAYEQYF,TGTGCCAGCAGTTTTTGGGGGGGCGCCTACGAGCAGTACTTC
TRBV6-5,TRBJ2-3,-,-,CASRRPGTDTQYF,TGTGCCAGCAGACGACCAGGCACAGATACGCAGTATTTT
TRBV14,TRBJ1-2,-,-,CASSQGATNYGYTF,TGTGCCAGCAGCCAGGGGGCGACTAACTATGGCTACACCTTC
TRBV6-1,TRBJ1-2,-,-,CASSEERNKNYGYTF,TGTGCCAGCAGTGAAGAACGTAATAAAAACTATGGCTACACCTTC
TRBV4-1,TRBJ2-7,few,-,CASSQGVDSYEQYF,TGCGCCAGCAGCCAAGGTGTGGACTCCTACGAGCAGTACTTC
TRBV29-1,TRBJ1-2,-,-,CSVEVRRGYGYTF,TGCAGCGTTGAAGTTCGACGGGGGTATGGCTACACCTTC
TRBV10-3,TRBJ2-3,-,-,CAISERTSTDTQYF,TGTGCCATCAGTGAAAGGACTAGCACAGATACGCAGTATTTT
TRBV4-1,TRBJ2-7,-,TRBD1,CASSQDRQGGEQYF,TGCGCCAGCAGCCAAGACCGACAGGGGGGAGAGCAGTACTTC
TRBV19,TRBJ2-5,-,-,CASRTGQETQYF,TGTGCCAGTAGAACAGGCCAAGAGACCCAGTACTTC
TRBV4-1,TRBJ1-2,-,TRBD1,CASSQLDRGSYGYTF,TGCGCCAGCAGCCAATTGGACAGGGGTTCCTATGGCTACACCTTC
TRBV5-1,TRBJ1-4,few,-,CASSYEASGVTNEKLFF,TGCGCCAGCAGCTACGAAGCCTCAGGGGTAACTAATGAAAAACTGTTTTTT
TRBV30,TRBJ1-1,few,TRBD1,CACSVGGWKDTEAFF,TGTGCCTGTTCAGTAGGGGGCTGGAAGGACACTGAAGCTTTCTTT